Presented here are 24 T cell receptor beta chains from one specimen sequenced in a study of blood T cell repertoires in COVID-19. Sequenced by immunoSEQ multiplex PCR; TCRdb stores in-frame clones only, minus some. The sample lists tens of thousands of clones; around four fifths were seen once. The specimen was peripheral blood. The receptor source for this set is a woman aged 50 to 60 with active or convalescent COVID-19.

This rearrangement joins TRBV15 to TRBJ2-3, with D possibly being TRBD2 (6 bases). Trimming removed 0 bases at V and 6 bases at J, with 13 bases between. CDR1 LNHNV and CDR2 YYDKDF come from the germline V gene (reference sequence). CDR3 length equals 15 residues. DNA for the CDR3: TGTGCCACCAGCAGAGATTCTGGGGGGATTGATACGCAGTATTTT. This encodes CATSRDSGGIDTQYF.

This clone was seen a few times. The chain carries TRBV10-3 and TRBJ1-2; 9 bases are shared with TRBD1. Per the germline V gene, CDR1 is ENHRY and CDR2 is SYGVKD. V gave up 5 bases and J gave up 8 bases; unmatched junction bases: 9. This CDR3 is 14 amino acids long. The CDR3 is CAISLSGTGNGYTF. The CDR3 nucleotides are TGTGCCATCAGTCTCTCCGGGACAGGGAACGGCTACACCTTC.

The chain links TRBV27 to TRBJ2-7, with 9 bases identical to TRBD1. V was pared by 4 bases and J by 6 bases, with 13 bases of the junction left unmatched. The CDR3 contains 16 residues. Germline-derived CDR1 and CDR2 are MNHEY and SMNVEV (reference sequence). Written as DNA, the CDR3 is TGTGCCAGCAGTTCGCCCATTCGGGACAGGGTGGGCGAGCAGTACTTC. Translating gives CASSSPIRDRVGEQYF.

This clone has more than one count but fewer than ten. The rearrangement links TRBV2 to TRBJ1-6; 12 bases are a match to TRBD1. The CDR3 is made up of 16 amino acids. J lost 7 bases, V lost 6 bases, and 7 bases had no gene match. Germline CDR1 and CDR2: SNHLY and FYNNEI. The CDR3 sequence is CASSGPGTGGNSPLHF. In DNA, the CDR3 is TGTGCCAGCAGCGGACCTGGGACAGGGGGCAATTCACCCCTCCACTTT.

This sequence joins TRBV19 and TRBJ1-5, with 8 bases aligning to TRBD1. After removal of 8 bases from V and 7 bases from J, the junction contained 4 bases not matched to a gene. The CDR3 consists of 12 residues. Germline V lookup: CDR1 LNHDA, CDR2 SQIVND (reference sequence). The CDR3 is CASANRGQPQHF. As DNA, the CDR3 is TGTGCCAGTGCGAACAGGGGGCAGCCCCAGCATTTT.

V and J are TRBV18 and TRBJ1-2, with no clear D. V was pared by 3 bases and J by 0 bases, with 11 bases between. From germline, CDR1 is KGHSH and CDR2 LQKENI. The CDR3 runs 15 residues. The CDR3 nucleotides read TGTGCCAGCTCACCCCGAGCAGGCCCTAACTATGGCTACACCTTC. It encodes CASSPRAGPNYGYTF.

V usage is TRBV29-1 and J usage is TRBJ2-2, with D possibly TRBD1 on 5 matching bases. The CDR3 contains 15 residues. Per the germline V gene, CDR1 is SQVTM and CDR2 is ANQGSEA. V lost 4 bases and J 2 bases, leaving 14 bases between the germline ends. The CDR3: CSVGRLQGNTGELFF. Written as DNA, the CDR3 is TGCAGCGTTGGCCGCCTTCAGGGTAACACCGGGGAGCTGTTTTTT.

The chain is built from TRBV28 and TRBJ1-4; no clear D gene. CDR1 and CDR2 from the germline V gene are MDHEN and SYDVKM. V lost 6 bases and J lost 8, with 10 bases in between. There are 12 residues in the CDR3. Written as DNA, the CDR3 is TGTGCCAGCAGCCCCCAAGAGGAAAAACTGTTTTTT. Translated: CASSPQEEKLFF.

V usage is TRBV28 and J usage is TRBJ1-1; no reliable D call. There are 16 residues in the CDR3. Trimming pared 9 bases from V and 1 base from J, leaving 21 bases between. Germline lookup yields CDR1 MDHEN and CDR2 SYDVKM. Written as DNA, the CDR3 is TGTGCCAGTACGACAATACAAGGTAAAGGGAACACTGAAGCTTTCTTT. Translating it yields CASTTIQGKGNTEAFF.

The CDR3 region has the DNA TGTGCCAGCAGCAAGGACAGGGGGTGGGCCAAAAACATTCAGTACTTC. Translated: CASSKDRGWAKNIQYF. This chain connects TRBV21-1 to TRBJ2-4; the listed D gene, TRBD1, was not tested against the DNA. TRBV21-1 is a pseudogene. The CDR3 loop spans 16 amino acids.

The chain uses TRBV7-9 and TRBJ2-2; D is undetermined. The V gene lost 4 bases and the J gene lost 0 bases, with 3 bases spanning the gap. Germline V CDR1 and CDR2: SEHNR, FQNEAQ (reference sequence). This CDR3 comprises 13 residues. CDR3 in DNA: TGTGCCAGCAGCTCTACGAACACCGGGGAGCTGTTTTTT. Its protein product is CASSSTNTGELFF.

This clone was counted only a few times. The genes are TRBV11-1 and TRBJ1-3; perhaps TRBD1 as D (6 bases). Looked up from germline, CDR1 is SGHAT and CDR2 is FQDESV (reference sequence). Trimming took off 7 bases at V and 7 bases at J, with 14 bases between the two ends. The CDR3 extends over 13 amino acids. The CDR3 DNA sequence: TGTGCCAGCACAGAAGGGGGACCGAACACCATATATTTT. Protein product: CASTEGGPNTIYF.

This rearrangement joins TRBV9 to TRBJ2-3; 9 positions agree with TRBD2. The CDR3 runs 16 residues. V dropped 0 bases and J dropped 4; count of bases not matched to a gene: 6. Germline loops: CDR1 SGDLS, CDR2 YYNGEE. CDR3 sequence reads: CASSVAAGGPADTQYF. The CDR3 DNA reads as TGTGCCAGCAGCGTAGCCGCGGGAGGGCCCGCAGATACGCAGTATTTT.

The CDR3, as DNA: TGCGCCAGCAGCTTGCACAGGGGAAACACCGGGGAGCTGTTTTTT. This gives the protein CASSLHRGNTGELFF. This chain joins TRBV5-1 and TRBJ2-2, with 7 nucleotides matching TRBD1. The ends lost 1 base at V and 2 bases at J; junction bases unmatched: 2. The CDR3 runs to 15 residues. Germline V lookup: CDR1 SGHRS, CDR2 YFSETQ.

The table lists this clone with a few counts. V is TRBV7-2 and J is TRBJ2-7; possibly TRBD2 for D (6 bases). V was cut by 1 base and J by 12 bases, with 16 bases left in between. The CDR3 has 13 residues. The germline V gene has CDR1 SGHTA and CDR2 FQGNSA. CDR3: CASSLGRDSSRYF. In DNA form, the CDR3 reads TGTGCCAGCAGCTTAGGTCGGGACTCGAGCCGGTACTTC.

The CDR3 protein is CASSQDAQAFYEQYF. CDR3 in DNA: TGCGCCAGCAGCCAAGATGCCCAGGCTTTCTACGAGCAGTACTTC. The J gene is TRBJ2-7, the V gene TRBV4-3; no clear D gene. V shed 0 bases and J shed 3 bases, with 12 bases lying between them. Germline CDR1 is LGHNA and CDR2 is YSLEER. CDR3 size: 15 residues.

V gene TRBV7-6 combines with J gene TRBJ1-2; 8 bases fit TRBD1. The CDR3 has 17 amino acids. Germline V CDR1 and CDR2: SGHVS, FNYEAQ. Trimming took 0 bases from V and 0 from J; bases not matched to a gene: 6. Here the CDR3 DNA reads TGTGCCAGCAGCTTAGCGGACAGGGTTAGGGCTAACTATGGCTACACCTTC. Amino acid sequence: CASSLADRVRANYGYTF.

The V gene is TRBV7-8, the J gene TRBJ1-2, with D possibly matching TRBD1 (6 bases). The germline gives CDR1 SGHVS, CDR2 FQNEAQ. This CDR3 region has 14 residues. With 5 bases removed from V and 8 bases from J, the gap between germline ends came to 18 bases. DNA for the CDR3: TGTGCCAGCAGCCCCAGGGGAGCAGTCTCGGGCTACACCTTC. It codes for CASSPRGAVSGYTF.

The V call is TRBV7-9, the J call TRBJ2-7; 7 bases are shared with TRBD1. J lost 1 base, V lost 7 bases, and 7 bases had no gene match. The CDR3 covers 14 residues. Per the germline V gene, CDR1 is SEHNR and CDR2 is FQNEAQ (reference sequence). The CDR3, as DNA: TGTGCCAGCAAGTCCGACAGGGCTTCCTACGAGCAGTACTTC. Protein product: CASKSDRASYEQYF.

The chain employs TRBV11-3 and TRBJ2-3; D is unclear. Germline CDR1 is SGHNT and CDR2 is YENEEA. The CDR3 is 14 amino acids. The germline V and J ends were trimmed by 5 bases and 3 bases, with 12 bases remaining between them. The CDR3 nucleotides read TGTGCCAGCAGCAGGCTAGGCGGTACAGATACGCAGTATTTT. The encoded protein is CASSRLGGTDTQYF.

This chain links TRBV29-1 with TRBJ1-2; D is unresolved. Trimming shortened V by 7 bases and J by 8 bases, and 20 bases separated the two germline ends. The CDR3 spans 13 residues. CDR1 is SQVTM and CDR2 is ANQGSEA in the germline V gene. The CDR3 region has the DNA TGCAGCGCCCAGCGCTCGGCTCTTGGCGGCTACACCTTC. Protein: CSAQRSALGGYTF.

The CDR3 spells CAIRDRINNEQFF. CDR3 nucleotides: TGTGCCATCCGGGACAGAATAAACAATGAGCAGTTCTTC. The chain uses TRBV6-6 and TRBJ2-1; TRBD1 agrees at 7 bases. This CDR3 has 13 residues. V gave up 10 bases and J gave up 5 bases; unmatched junction bases: 8. Per the germline V gene, CDR1 is MNHNY and CDR2 is SVGAGI (reference sequence).

CDR3 in DNA: TGTGCCAGCAGTTTTACAGGGGGCGATGGCTACACCTTC. It specifies CASSFTGGDGYTF. The chain couples TRBV27 to TRBJ1-2; 9 nucleotides align to TRBD1. The J segment lost 6 bases and the V segment lost 3 bases, leaving 2 bases of the junction unmatched. In germline, CDR1 is MNHEY, CDR2 SMNVEV (reference sequence). This CDR3 is built from 13 residues.

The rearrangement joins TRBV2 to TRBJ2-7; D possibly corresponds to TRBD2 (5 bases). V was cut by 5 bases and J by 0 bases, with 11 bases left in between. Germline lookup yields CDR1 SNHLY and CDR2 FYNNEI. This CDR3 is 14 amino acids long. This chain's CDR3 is CASSLAPSSYEQYF. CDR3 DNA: TGTGCCAGCAGTCTAGCCCCGAGCTCCTACGAGCAGTACTTC. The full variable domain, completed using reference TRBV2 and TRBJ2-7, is EPEVTQTPSHQVTQMGQEVILRCVPISNHLYFYWYRQILGQKVEFLVSFYNNEISEKSEIFDDQFSVERPDGSNFTLKIRSTKLEDSAMYFCASSLAPSSYEQYFGPGTRLTVT.